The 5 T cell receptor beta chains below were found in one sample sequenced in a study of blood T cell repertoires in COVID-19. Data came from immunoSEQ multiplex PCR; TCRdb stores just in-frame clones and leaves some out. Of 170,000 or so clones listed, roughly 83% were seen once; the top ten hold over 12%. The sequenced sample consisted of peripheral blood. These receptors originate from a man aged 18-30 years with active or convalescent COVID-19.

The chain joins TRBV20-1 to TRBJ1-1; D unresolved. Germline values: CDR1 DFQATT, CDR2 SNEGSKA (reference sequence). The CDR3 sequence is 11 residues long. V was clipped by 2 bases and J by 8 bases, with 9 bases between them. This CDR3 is CSARPGKEAFF. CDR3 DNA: TGCAGTGCTAGACCCGGGAAAGAAGCTTTCTTT.

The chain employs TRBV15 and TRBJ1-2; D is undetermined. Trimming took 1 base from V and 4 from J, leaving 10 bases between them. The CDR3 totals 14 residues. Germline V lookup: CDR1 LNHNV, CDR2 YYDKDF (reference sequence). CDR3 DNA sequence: TGTGCCACCAGCAGAGGGGCGGGGTTCTATGGCTACACCTTC. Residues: CATSRGAGFYGYTF.

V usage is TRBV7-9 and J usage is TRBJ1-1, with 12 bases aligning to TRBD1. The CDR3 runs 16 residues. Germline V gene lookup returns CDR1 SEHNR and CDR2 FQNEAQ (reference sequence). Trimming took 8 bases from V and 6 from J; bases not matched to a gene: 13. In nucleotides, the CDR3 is TGTGCCAGCGGAAAGCGGGGACAGGGGGCTGGGGCTGAAGCTTTCTTT. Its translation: CASGKRGQGAGAEAFF.

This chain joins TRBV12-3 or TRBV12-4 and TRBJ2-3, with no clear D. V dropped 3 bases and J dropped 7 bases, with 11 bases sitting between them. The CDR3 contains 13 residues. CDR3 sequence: CASSLGQANTQYF. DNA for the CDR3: TGTGCCAGCAGTTTGGGTCAGGCGAATACGCAGTATTTT.

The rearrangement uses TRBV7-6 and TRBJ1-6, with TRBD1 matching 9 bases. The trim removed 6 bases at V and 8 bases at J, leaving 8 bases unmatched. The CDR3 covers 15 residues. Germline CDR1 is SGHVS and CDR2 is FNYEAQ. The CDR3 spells CASRKAQGAYSPLHF. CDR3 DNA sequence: TGTGCCAGCAGAAAAGCACAGGGGGCATATTCACCCCTCCACTTT.